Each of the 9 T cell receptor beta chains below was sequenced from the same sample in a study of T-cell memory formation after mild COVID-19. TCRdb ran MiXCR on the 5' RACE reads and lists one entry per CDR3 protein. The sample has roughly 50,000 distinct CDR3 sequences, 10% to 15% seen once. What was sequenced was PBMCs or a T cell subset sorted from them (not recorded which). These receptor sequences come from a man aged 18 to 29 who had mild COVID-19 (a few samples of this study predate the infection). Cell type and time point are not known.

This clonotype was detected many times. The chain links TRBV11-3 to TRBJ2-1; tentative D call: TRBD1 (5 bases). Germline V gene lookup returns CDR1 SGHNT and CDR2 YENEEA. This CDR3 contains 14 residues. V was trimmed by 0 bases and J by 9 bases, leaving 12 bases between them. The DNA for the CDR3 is TGTGCCAGCAGCTTAGATTGGCAGGGCGGTGAGCAGTTCTTC. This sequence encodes CASSLDWQGGEQFF. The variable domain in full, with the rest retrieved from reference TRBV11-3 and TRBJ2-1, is EAGVVQSPRYKIIEKKQPVAFWCNPISGHNTLYWYLQNLGQGPELLIRYENEEAVDDSQLPKDRFSAERLKGVDSTLKIQPAELGDSAVYLCASSLDWQGGEQFFGPGTRLTVL.

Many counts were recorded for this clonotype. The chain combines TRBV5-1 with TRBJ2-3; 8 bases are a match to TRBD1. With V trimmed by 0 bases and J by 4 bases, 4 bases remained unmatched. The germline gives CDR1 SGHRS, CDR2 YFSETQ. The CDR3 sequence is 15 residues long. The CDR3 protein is CASSLVTGGADTQYF. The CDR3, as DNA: TGCGCCAGCAGCTTGGTAACAGGGGGAGCAGATACGCAGTATTTT.

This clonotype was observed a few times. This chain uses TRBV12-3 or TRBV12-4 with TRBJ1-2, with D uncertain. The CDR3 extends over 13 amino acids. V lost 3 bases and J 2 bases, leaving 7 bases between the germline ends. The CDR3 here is CASSFAGNYGYTF. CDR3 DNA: TGTGCCAGCAGTTTCGCGGGGAACTATGGCTACACCTTC.

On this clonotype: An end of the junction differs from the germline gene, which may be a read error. CDR3 DNA sequence: TGTGCCACCTCAGGAGGGTCGTCCTACGAGCAGTACTTC. Its translation: CATSGGSSYEQYF. The rearrangement uses TRBV18 and TRBJ2-7; tentatively, D is TRBD2 (6 bases). This CDR3 has 13 residues. The germline V gene encodes CDR1 KGHSH and CDR2 LQKENI.

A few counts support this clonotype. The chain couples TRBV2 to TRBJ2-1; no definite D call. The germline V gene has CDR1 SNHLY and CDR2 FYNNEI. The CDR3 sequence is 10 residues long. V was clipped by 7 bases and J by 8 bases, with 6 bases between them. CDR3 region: CASMVDEQFF. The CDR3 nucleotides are TGTGCCAGCATGGTAGATGAGCAGTTCTTC.

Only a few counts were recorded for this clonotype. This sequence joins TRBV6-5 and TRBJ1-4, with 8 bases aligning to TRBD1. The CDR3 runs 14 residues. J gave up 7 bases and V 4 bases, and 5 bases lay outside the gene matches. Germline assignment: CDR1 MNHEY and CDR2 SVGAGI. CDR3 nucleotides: TGTGCCAGCAGTTTTTCCGGGACAGGTGAAAAACTGTTTTTT. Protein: CASSFSGTGEKLFF.

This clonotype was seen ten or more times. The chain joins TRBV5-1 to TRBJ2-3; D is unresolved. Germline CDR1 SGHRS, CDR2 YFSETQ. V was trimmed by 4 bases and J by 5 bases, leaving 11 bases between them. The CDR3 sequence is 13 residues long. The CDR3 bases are TGCGCCAGCAGCCAGATGGATGGAGATACGCAGTATTTT. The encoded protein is CASSQMDGDTQYF. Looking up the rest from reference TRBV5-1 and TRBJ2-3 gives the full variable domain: KAGVTQTPRYLIKTRGQQVTLSCSPISGHRSVSWYQQTPGQGLQFLFEYFSETQRNKGNFPGRFSGRQFSNSRSEMNVSTLELGDSALYLCASSQMDGDTQYFGPGTRLTVL.

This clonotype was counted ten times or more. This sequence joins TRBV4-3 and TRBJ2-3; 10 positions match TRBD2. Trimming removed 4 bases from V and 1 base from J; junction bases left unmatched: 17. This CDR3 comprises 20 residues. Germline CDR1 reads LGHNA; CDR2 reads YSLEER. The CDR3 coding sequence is TGCGCCAGCAGCCCCGTTTCGGGAACTAGCGGGGTTAGGGGCACAGATACGCAGTATTTT. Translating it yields CASSPVSGTSGVRGTDTQYF.

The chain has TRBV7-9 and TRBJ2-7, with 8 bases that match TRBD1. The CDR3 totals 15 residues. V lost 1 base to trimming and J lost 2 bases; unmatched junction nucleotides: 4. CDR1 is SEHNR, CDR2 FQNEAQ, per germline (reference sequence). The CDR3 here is CASSLGGTGTYEQYF. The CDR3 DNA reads TGTGCCAGCAGCTTAGGGGGGACAGGTACCTACGAGCAGTACTTC.